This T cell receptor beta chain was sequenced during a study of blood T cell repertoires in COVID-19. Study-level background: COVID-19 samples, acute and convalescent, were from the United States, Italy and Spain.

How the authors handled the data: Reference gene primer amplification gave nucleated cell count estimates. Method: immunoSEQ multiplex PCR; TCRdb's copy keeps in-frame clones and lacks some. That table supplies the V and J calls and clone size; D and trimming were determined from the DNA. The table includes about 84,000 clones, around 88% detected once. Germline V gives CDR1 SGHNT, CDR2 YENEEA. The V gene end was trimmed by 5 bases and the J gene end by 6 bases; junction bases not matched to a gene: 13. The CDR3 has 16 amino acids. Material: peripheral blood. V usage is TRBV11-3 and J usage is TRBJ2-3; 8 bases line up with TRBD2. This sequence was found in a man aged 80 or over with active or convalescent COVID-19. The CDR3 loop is CASSHGGGASSDTQYF. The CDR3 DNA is TGTGCCAGCAGCCACGGGGGGGGCGCGTCGTCTGATACGCAGTATTTT.